This T cell receptor beta chain was retrieved from a study of cytomegalovirus exposure and HLA in healthy donors. Findings of the study overall: Common viral pathogens were later found to be apparently linked to several of the most significant clusters. TCR beta chain V- and J-gene trimming was linked, in a later analysis, to a missense variant in DCLRE1C.

PCR was performed using 60 Vbeta and 13 Jbeta primers. The protocol was immunoSEQ multiplex PCR, while the TCRdb copy is restricted to in-frame clones and leaves out a portion. The table includes 55,000 to 75,000 clones, less than 70% detected once. At sampling all donors were nominally healthy, likely with unrecorded immune exposures. Comment on this clone: Its target is not known.

Trimming at V came to 7 bases and at J to 10 bases, leaving 11 bases not matched to a gene. Germline CDR1 is MNHEY and CDR2 is SVGAGI. The CDR3 is 15 residues long. Specimen: PBMCs. The receptor was isolated from a man under 40 in good health and CMV-seronegative. The V gene is TRBV6-5, the J gene TRBJ1-6; 9 bases match TRBD1. CDR3 amino acids: CASNPGQGIYSPLHF. The DNA for the CDR3 is TGTGCCAGCAACCCGGGACAGGGAATATACTCACCCCTCCACTTT.